What follows are 20 T cell receptor beta chains derived from one specimen sequenced in a study of shared clonotypes between healthy human individuals. Using immunoSEQ multiplex PCR, the repertoire was profiled, and TCRdb retains in-frame clones only, with some absent. The repertoire holds roughly 2.5 million clones, with over 85% as singletons. Sequencing used naive CD4+ T cells sorted from blood. The subset here: CD45RA+ positively selected. The receptors derive from a man aged 18 to 29 in good health.

V gene TRBV6-5 combines with J gene TRBJ2-1; 16 positions match TRBD2. Germline V gene lookup returns CDR1 MNHEY and CDR2 SVGAGI. V shed 2 bases and J 9 bases; nucleotides not matched to a gene: 4. There are 16 residues in the CDR3. The CDR3 DNA sequence: TGTGCCAGCAGTTACCGCGGGACTAGCGGGAGGGTTGAGCAGTTCTTC. This sequence encodes CASSYRGTSGRVEQFF.

The chain links TRBV2 to TRBJ2-2; TRBD2 aligns across 10 bases. The CDR3 covers 15 residues. CDR1 is SNHLY, CDR2 FYNNEI, per germline. V lost 8 bases and J lost 1; bases outside the gene matches: 4. CDR3 DNA: TGTGCCAGCGGGAGCGGGGGGGTGAACACCGGGGAGCTGTTTTTT. It yields the protein CASGSGGVNTGELFF. Together with reference TRBV2 and TRBJ2-2, the CDR3 gives the full variable domain: EPEVTQTPSHQVTQMGQEVILRCVPISNHLYFYWYRQILGQKVEFLVSFYNNEISEKSEIFDDQFSVERPDGSNFTLKIRSTKLEDSAMYFCASGSGGVNTGELFFGEGSRLTVL.

This chain joins TRBV18 and TRBJ1-1; D may be TRBD1 (5 bases). Trimming removed 4 bases from V and 1 base from J, with 10 bases in between. CDR3 length: 14 residues. Germline V CDR1 and CDR2: KGHSH, LQKENI. The CDR3 is CASSQGLQNTEAFF. The CDR3 DNA reads TGTGCCAGCTCACAGGGACTTCAGAACACTGAAGCTTTCTTT. Looking up the rest from reference TRBV18 and TRBJ1-1 gives the full variable domain: NAGVMQNPRHLVRRRGQEARLRCSPMKGHSHVYWYRQLPEEGLKFMVYLQKENIIDESGMPKERFSAEFPKEGPSILRIQQVVRGDSAAYFCASSQGLQNTEAFFGQGTRLTVV.

The chain couples TRBV19 to TRBJ1-5; D is uncertain. The length of the CDR3 is 13 residues. Looked up from germline, CDR1 is LNHDA and CDR2 is SQIVND (reference sequence). V lost 6 bases and J lost 1, with 7 bases in between. CDR3 nucleotide sequence: TGTGCCAGTAGGAGAAACAGCAATCAGCCCCAGCATTTT. Amino acid sequence: CASRRNSNQPQHF.

The chain uses TRBV19 and TRBJ1-2, with D possibly being TRBD1 (5 bases). This CDR3 comprises 14 residues. The V and J ends lost 3 bases and 2 bases respectively, with 10 bases between them. From germline, CDR1 is LNHDA and CDR2 SQIVND (reference sequence). DNA of the CDR3: TGTGCCAGTAGTATGGGCAGGGTGAACTATGGCTACACCTTC. Translating gives CASSMGRVNYGYTF.

CDR3 loop: CASSQGLRGQDQPQHF. CDR3 DNA sequence: TGTGCCAGCAGCCAGGGGCTCAGGGGGCAGGATCAGCCCCAGCATTTT. J is TRBJ1-5 and V is TRBV5-8; the match to TRBD1 covers 8 bases. V was pared by 4 bases and J by 5 bases, with 11 bases of the junction left unmatched. Germline V gene sequence: CDR1 SGHTS, CDR2 YDEGEE. This CDR3 region has 16 residues.

The chain links TRBV11-2 to TRBJ2-5; TRBD2 is a possible D gene (7 bases). The J call is uncertain, as TRBJ2-7 better fits the DNA end. The CDR3 length is 15 residues. The germline CDR1 and CDR2 sequences are SGHAT and FQNNGV. In DNA, the CDR3 is TGTGCCAGCAGCTTAGCGGGGGGCCCTTCCTACGAGCAGTACTTC. It codes for CASSLAGGPSYEQYF.

The chain has TRBV2 and TRBJ2-5, with D tentatively TRBD1 (5 bases). The length of the CDR3 is 13 residues. The germline V gene encodes CDR1 SNHLY and CDR2 FYNNEI. The V and J ends lost 3 bases and 5 bases respectively, with 10 bases between them. The CDR3 nucleotides read TGTGCCAGCAGTGACGACAGTTGGGAGACCCAGTACTTC. Amino acid sequence: CASSDDSWETQYF.

In its sample, this clone was seen once. The chain links TRBV28 to TRBJ1-3, with D perhaps matching TRBD1 (6 bases). Germline CDR1 reads MDHEN; CDR2 reads SYDVKM. The ends were cut back, 2 bases at V and 4 bases at J, with 9 bases in the middle. CDR3 length: 14 amino acids. The CDR3 DNA is TGTGCCAGCAGTTTAGCAGGGGTCGGAAACACCATATATTTT. Amino acid sequence: CASSLAGVGNTIYF.

The chain uses TRBV6-6 and TRBJ1-5; D is ambiguous. Trimming removed 7 bases at V and 5 bases at J, with 12 bases between. Per the germline V gene, CDR1 is MNHNY and CDR2 is SVGAGI (reference sequence). There are 13 residues in the CDR3. CDR3 sequence reads: CASTRTEYQPQHF. CDR3 in DNA: TGTGCCAGCACAAGGACGGAATATCAGCCCCAGCATTTT.

CDR3 bases: TGTGCCAGCAGCTTAAGGGAGGGGGCTTACGAGCAGTACTTC. Its protein product is CASSLREGAYEQYF. The chain recombines TRBV7-8 with TRBJ2-7; D assignment may be TRBD1 or TRBD2 (7 bases each). Deletions cut 2 bases from V and 4 bases from J, with 12 bases between. The CDR3 covers 14 residues. Germline CDR1 is SGHVS and CDR2 is FQNEAQ.

The genes are TRBV9 and TRBJ1-1; 10 nucleotides align to TRBD1. From germline, CDR1 is SGDLS and CDR2 YYNGEE. Trimming took 5 bases from V and 2 from J; bases not matched to a gene: 9. The CDR3 covers 16 residues. DNA for the CDR3: TGTGCCAGCAGTCCCGGACAGGGGGTCCCCAACACTGAAGCTTTCTTT. It specifies CASSPGQGVPNTEAFF.

This chain links TRBV10-3 with TRBJ2-1, with D unclear. V lost 5 bases to trimming and J lost 6 bases, with 8 bases between them. CDR1 is ENHRY and CDR2 is SYGVKD in the germline V gene. This CDR3 is 12 amino acids long. The CDR3 protein is CAISPDINEQFF. The CDR3 coding sequence is TGTGCCATCAGTCCCGATATCAATGAGCAGTTCTTC.

The V and J genes are TRBV2 and TRBJ1-5; 9 bases line up with TRBD1. Germline CDR1 is SNHLY and CDR2 is FYNNEI. CDR3 length: 15 amino acids. V was clipped by 3 bases and J by 6 bases; unmatched bases: 6. The CDR3 DNA follows: TGTGCCAGCAGTGATCCGGGACAGGGAGGTCAGCCCCAGCATTTT. Translated: CASSDPGQGGQPQHF.

This rearrangement joins TRBV12-2 to TRBJ1-4. TRBV12-2 constitutes a pseudogene. The CDR3 is made up of 17 amino acids. CDR3 DNA sequence: TGTGCAAGTCGCTTCGTGGCGGGGGGACAGTGTAATGAAAAACTGTTTTTT. Its protein product is CASRFVAGGQCNEKLFF.

The V gene is TRBV23-1, the J gene TRBJ1-1; tentative D call: TRBD1 (6 bases). TRBV23-1 is known as an ORF, though its function is uncertain. The CDR3 sequence is 14 residues long. The V and J ends lost 6 bases and 5 bases respectively, with 16 bases between them. In nucleotides, the CDR3 is TGCGCCAGCAGCCAAGGGGGTAGGGCGACTGAAGCTTTCTTT. Its translation: CASSQGGRATEAFF.

The gene calls are TRBV5-6 and TRBJ2-7; a weak D match, TRBD2 (6 bases). The CDR3 consists of 15 residues. Germline-derived CDR1 and CDR2 are SGHDT and YYEEEE. With 1 base removed from V and 3 bases from J, the gap between germline ends came to 14 bases. The CDR3 region is CASSLNRLVIYEQYF. The CDR3 DNA is TGTGCCAGCAGCTTGAATCGACTAGTAATCTACGAGCAGTACTTC.

This clone was seen more than once but under ten times. The rearrangement joins TRBV4-2 to TRBJ1-2, with a weak D call TRBD1 (6 bases). Germline lookup yields CDR1 LGHNA and CDR2 YNFKEQ. This CDR3 is 13 amino acids long. The V and J ends lost 8 bases and 4 bases respectively, with 14 bases between them. The CDR3: CASGSTGSYGYTF. The CDR3 DNA follows: TGTGCCAGCGGGAGTACAGGGTCCTATGGCTACACCTTC.

This rearrangement joins TRBV7-2 to TRBJ2-2, with D hard to call. The CDR3 covers 15 residues. Germline V gene lookup returns CDR1 SGHTA and CDR2 FQGNSA. Trimming took off 5 bases at V and 6 bases at J, with 16 bases between the two ends. The CDR3 spells CASSGLGWFPGELFF. For the CDR3, the DNA is TGTGCCAGCAGCGGTTTGGGTTGGTTCCCCGGGGAGCTGTTTTTT.

The chain recombines TRBV2 with TRBJ2-5; D is unclear. Germline V gene lookup returns CDR1 SNHLY and CDR2 FYNNEI. This CDR3 contains 13 residues. Trimming pared 6 bases from V and 3 bases from J, leaving 11 bases between. The CDR3, as DNA: TGTGCCAGCAGGGGGATCGGCGAAGAGACCCAGTACTTC. It codes for CASRGIGEETQYF.